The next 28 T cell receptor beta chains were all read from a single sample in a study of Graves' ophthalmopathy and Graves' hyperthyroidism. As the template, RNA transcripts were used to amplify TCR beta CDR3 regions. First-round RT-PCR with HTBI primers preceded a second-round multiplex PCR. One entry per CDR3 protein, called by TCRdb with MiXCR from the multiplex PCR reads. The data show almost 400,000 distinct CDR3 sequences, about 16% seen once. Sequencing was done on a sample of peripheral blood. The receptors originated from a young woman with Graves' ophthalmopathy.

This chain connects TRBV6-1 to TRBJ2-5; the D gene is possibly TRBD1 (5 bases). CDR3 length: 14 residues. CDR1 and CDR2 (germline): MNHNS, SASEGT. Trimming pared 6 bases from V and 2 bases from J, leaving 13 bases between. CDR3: CASRAYRTQETQYF. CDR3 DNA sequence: TGTGCCAGCAGGGCTTACAGGACGCAAGAGACCCAGTACTTC.

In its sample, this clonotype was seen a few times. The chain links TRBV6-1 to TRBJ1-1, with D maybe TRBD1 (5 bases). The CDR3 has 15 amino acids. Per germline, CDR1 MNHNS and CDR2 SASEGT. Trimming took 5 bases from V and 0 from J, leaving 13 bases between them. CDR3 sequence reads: CASSPQGEMNTEAFF. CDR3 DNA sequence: TGTGCCAGCAGTCCTCAGGGTGAAATGAACACTGAAGCTTTCTTT.

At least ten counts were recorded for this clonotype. The CDR3 DNA sequence: TGTGCCAGCTCCCGCGGGGGGGCCGGAGAGACCCAGTACTTC. Protein product: CASSRGGAGETQYF. This rearrangement joins TRBV6-5 to TRBJ2-5; 9 bases match TRBD2. There are 14 residues in the CDR3. CDR1 and CDR2 from the germline V gene are MNHEY and SVGAGI. Unmatched junction bases numbered 8, after V lost 8 bases and J lost 4 bases.

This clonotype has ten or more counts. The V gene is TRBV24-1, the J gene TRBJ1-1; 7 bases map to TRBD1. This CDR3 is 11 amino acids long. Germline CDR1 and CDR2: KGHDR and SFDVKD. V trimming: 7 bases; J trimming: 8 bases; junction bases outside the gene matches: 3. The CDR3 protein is CATSRDSEAFF. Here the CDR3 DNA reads TGTGCCACCAGCCGGGACAGCGAAGCTTTCTTT.

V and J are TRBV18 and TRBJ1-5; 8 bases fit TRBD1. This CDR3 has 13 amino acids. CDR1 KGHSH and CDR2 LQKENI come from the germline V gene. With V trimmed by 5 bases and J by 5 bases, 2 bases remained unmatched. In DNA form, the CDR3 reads TGTGCCAGCTCATCGGACAGGGATCAGCCCCAGCATTTT. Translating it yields CASSSDRDQPQHF.

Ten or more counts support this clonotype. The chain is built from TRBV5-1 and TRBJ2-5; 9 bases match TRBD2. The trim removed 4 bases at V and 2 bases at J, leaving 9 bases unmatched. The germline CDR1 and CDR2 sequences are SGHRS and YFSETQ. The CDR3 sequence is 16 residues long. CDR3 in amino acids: CASSPGGLAGQETQYF. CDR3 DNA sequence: TGCGCCAGCAGCCCGGGAGGCCTAGCGGGGCAAGAGACCCAGTACTTC.

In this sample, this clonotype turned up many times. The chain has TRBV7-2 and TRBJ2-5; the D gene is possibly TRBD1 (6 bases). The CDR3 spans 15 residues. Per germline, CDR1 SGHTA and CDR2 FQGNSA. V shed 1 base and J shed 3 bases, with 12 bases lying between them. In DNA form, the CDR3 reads TGTGCCAGCAGCTTAGAGGGGGTCTGGGAAGAGACCCAGTACTTC. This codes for CASSLEGVWEETQYF. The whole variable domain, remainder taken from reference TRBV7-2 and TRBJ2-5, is GAGVSQSPSNKVTEKGKDVELRCDPISGHTALYWYRQSLGQGLEFLIYFQGNSAPDKSGLPSDRFSAERTGGSVSTLTIQRTQQEDSAVYLCASSLEGVWEETQYFGPGTRLLVL.

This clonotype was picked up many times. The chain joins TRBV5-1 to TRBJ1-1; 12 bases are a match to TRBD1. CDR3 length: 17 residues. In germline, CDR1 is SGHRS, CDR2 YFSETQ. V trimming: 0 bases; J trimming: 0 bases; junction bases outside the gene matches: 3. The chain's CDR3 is CASSLGDRGPLNTEAFF. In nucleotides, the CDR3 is TGCGCCAGCAGCTTGGGGGACAGGGGGCCCTTGAACACTGAAGCTTTCTTT.

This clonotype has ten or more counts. The DNA of the CDR3 is TGTGCCATCAGTGTTGGCGGGATTACCTACGAGCAGTACTTC. Translated: CAISVGGITYEQYF. The chain carries TRBV10-3 and TRBJ2-7, with D perhaps matching TRBD2 (6 bases). Trimming cost V 4 bases and J 2 bases, with 12 bases left between them. CDR1 ENHRY and CDR2 SYGVKD come from the germline V gene. CDR3 length: 14 residues.

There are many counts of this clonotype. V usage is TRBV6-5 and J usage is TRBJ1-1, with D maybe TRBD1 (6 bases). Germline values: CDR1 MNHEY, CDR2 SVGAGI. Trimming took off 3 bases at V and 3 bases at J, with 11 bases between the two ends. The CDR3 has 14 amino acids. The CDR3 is CASSYNRGHTEAFF. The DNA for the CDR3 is TGTGCCAGCAGTTATAATCGGGGGCACACTGAAGCTTTCTTT.

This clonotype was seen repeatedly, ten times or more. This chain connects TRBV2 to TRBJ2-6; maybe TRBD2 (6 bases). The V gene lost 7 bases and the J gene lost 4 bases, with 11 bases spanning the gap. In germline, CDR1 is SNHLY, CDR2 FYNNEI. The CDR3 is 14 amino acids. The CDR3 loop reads CASTGETGANVLTF. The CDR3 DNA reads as TGTGCCAGCACGGGGGAAACCGGGGCCAACGTCCTGACTTTC.

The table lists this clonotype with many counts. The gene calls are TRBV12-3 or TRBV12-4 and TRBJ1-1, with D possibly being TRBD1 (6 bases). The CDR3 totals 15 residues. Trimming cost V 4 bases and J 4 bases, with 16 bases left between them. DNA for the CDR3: TGTGCCAGCAGTTCCCGTGGGGGGCAGGTCACTGAAGCTTTCTTT. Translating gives CASSSRGGQVTEAFF.

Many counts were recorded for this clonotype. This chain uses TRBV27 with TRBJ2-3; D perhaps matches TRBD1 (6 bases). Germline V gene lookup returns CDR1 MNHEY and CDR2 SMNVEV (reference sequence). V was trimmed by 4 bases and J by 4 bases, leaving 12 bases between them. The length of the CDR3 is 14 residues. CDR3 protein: CASSSTGLADTQYF. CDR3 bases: TGTGCCAGCAGTTCCACAGGGCTCGCAGATACGCAGTATTTT.

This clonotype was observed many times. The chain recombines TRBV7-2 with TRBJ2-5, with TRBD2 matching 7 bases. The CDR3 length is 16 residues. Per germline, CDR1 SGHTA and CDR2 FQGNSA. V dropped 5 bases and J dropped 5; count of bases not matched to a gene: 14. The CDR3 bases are TGTGCCAGCAGCCGCCAGCGGGGCCTTAAAACGGAGACCCAGTACTTC. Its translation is CASSRQRGLKTETQYF.

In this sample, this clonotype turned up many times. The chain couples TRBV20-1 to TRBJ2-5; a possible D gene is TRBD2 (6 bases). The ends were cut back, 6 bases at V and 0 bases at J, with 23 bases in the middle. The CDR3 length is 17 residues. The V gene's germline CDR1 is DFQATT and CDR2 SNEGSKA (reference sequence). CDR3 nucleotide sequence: TGCAGTGCAGGCCGGGACTCCCATGATTGGTACCAAGAGACCCAGTACTTC. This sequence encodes CSAGRDSHDWYQETQYF.

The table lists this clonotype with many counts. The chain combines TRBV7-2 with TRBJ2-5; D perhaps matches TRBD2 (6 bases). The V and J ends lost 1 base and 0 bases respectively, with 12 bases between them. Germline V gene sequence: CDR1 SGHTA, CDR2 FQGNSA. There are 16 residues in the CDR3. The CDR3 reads CASSLVGGEYQETQYF. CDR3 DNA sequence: TGTGCCAGCAGCTTAGTTGGCGGGGAGTACCAAGAGACCCAGTACTTC.

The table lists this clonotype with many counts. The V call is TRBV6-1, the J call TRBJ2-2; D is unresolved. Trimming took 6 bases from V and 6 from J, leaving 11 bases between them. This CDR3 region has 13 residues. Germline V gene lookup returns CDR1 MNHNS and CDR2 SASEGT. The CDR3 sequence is CASSSRYPGELFF. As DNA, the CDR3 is TGTGCCAGCAGCAGCAGATATCCCGGGGAGCTGTTTTTT.

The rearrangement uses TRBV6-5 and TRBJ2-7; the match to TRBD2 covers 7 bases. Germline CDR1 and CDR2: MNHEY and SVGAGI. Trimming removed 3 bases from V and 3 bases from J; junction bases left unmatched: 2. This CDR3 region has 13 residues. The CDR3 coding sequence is TGTGCCAGCAGTTATGCGGGGGACTACGAGCAGTACTTC. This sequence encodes CASSYAGDYEQYF.

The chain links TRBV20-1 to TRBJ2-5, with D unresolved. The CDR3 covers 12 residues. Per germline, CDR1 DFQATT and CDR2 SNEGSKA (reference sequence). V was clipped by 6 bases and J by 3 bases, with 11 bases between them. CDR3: CSAWTDEETQYF. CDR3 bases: TGCAGTGCGTGGACGGACGAAGAGACCCAGTACTTC.

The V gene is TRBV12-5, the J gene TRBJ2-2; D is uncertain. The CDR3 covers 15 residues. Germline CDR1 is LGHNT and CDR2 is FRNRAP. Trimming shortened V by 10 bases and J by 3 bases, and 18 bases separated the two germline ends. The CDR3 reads CAIKTPNLDTGELFF. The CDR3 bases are TGTGCTATAAAAACTCCTAACCTTGACACCGGGGAGCTGTTTTTT. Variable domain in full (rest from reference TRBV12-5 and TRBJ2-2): DARVTQTPRHKVTEMGQEVTMRCQPILGHNTVFWYRQTMMQGLELLAYFRNRAPLDDSGMPKDRFSAEMPDATLATLKIQPSEPRDSAVYFCAIKTPNLDTGELFFGEGSRLTVL.

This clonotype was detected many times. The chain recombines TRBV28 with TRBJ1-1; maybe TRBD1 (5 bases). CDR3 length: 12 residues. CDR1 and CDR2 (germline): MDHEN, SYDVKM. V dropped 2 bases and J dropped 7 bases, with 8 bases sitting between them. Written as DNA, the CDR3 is TGTGCCAGCAGTTTACGAGGGGTTGAAGCTTTCTTT. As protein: CASSLRGVEAFF.

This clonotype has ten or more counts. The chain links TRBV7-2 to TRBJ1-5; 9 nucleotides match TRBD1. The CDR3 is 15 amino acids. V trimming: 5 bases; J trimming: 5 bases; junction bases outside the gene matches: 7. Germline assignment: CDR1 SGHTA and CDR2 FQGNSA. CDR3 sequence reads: CASSRTGGGYQPQHF. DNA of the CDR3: TGTGCCAGCAGCCGTACAGGGGGCGGCTATCAGCCCCAGCATTTT.

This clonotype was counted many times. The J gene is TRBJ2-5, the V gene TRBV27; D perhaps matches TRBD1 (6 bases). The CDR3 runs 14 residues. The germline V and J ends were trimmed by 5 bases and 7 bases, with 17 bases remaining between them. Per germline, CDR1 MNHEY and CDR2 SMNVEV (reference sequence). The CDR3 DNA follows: TGTGCCAGCAGTCTTTCACAGGGAGTAGGGACCCAGTACTTC. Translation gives CASSLSQGVGTQYF.

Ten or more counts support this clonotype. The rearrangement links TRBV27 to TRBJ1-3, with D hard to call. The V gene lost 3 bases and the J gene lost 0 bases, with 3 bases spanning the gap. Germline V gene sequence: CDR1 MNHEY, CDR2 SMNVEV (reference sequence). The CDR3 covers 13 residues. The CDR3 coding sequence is TGTGCCAGCAGTTTCGACTCTGGAAACACCATATATTTT. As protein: CASSFDSGNTIYF.

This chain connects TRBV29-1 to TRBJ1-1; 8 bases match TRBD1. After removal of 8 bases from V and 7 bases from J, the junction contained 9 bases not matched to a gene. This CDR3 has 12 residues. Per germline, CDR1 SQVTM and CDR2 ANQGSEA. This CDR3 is CSTLTGAHEAFF. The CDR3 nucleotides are TGCAGCACTCTGACAGGGGCGCATGAAGCTTTCTTT.

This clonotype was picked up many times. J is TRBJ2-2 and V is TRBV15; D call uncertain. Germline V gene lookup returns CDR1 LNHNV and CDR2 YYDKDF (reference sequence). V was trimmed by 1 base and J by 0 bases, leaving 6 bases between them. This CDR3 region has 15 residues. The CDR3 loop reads CATSRVGPNTGELFF. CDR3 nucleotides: TGTGCCACCAGCAGAGTCGGGCCGAACACCGGGGAGCTGTTTTTT.

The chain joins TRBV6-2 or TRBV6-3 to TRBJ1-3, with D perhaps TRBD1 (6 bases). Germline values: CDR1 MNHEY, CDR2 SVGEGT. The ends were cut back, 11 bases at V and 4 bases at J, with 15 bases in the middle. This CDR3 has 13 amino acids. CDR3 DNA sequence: TGTGCCGTCCGAGGGGGATCCGGAAACACCATATATTTT. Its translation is CAVRGGSGNTIYF.

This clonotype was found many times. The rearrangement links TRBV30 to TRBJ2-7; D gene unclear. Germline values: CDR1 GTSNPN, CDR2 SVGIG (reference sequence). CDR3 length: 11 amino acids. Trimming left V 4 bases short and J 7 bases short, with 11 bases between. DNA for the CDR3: TGTGCCTGGACCCCCCGTGTGGAGCAGTACTTC. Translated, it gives CAWTPRVEQYF.